The source of this T cell receptor (beta chain) is a study of shared clonotypes between healthy human individuals. Study observations and caveats: The study sampled only blood, and tissue repertoires likely differ. What naive subsets generally showed was a larger estimated richness than memory subsets showed. Donor scarcity curtailed the genetic and exposure-history diversity represented herein.

Worth noting for this clone: Its target is not known.

This table comes from immunoSEQ multiplex PCR, and its TCRdb copy is limited to in-frame clones, with some not included. The sample lists about 2.1 million clones, about 92% seen once, with 1.5% to 2% in the top ten. CD45RO negativity and positive selection for CCR7 defined naive CD8 cells, a population that excluded terminally differentiated effector memory CD45RA+ cells. This clonotype was sampled from a man younger than 35 in good health. Some clones in this sample may be carry-over from other donors' samples. The sample taken for sequencing was naive CD8+ T cells from PBMCs.

The CDR3 is CASSDIPSGSVHEQFF. For the CDR3, the DNA is TGTGCCAGCAGTGATATCCCTAGCGGGAGTGTTCATGAGCAGTTCTTC. The V and J genes are TRBV6-4 and TRBJ2-1; 10 bases map to TRBD2. The CDR3 consists of 16 residues. The germline CDR1 and CDR2 sequences are MRHNA and SNTAGT. The J segment lost 8 bases and the V segment lost 3 bases, leaving 10 bases of the junction unmatched.